Below, 5 T cell receptor beta chains from the same sample are listed, as sequenced in a study of T cells in Graves' hyperthyroidism and ophthalmopathy (dated by TCRdb to about 2019). Receptors were amplified or captured by multiplex PCR. Data came from an Illumina HiSeq 2000. The TCR beta CDR3 regions were amplified from RNA transcripts. For the first round of RT-PCR on the TCR CDR3, the HTBI primer set was used together with the Qiagen OneStep RT-PCR kit. TCRdb reprocessed the public reads (quality trimming at Q25 with fastp, clone calling with MiXCR) and kept in-frame beta chains. Identical CDR3 protein sequences are pooled into one entry, listed with their most common genes and DNA. The table for this sample lists hundreds of thousands of distinct CDR3 sequences; around 15% of them were counted only once. Together, the top ten hold under 15% of the sample. The source material was blood. The receptor set was obtained from a man between 18 and 35 years old with Graves' ophthalmopathy.

This clonotype appeared a few times. This could be a read error, since a much larger clone is one nucleotide away. The chain is built from TRBV2 and TRBJ2-4; the D is unclear. The V end lost 2 bases, the J end lost 0 bases, and 8 bases lay between the germline ends. The CDR3 is made up of 15 amino acids. From germline, CDR1 is SNHLY and CDR2 FYNNEI. The CDR3 protein is CASSEPILAKNIQYF. The CDR3 DNA reads as TGTGCCAGCAGTGAACCTATTCTAGCCAAAAACATTCAGTACTTC.

This clonotype showed up just a few times. The J gene is TRBJ1-3, the V gene TRBV20-1; D is possibly TRBD1 (5 bases). CDR3 length equals 15 residues. V was pared by 2 bases and J by 1 base, with 12 bases between. The germline V gene encodes CDR1 DFQATT and CDR2 SNEGSKA (reference sequence). The CDR3 region is CSARSGDRSGNTIYF. The CDR3, as DNA: TGCAGTGCTAGAAGTGGCGACAGATCTGGAAACACCATATATTTT.

This clonotype was counted a few times. The chain has TRBV20-1 and TRBJ2-7; TRBD2 matches at 13 bases. Looked up from germline, CDR1 is DFQATT and CDR2 is SNEGSKA (reference sequence). Unmatched junction bases numbered 5, after V lost 6 bases and J lost 6 bases. This CDR3 region has 13 residues. CDR3: CSAGLAGASEQYF. As DNA, the CDR3 is TGCAGTGCCGGACTAGCGGGAGCTTCCGAGCAGTACTTC.

There are many counts of this clonotype. The J gene is TRBJ2-1, the V gene TRBV12-3 or TRBV12-4; 10 bases are shared with TRBD2. Losses at the gene ends were 2 bases for V and 7 bases for J; bases not matched to a gene: 8. There are 16 residues in the CDR3. CDR3 in DNA: TGTGCCAGCAGTTTAATCAGCGGGAGGGCCTGGAATGAGCAGTTCTTC. Protein: CASSLISGRAWNEQFF.

This clonotype was counted between two and nine times. The chain carries TRBV19 and TRBJ1-4; perhaps TRBD1 as D (5 bases). Trimming left V 6 bases short and J 4 bases short, with 9 bases between. The CDR3 spans 13 residues. The germline V gene has CDR1 LNHDA and CDR2 SQIVND (reference sequence). The CDR3 protein is CASSGARNEKLFF. The CDR3 region has the DNA TGTGCCAGTAGCGGGGCTCGTAATGAAAAACTGTTTTTT.